There are a few counts of the clone carrying this T cell receptor (beta chain). The ends lost 7 bases at V and 5 bases at J; junction bases unmatched: 11. The CDR3 spans 15 residues. Germline loops: CDR1 MDHEN, CDR2 SYDVKM. A v3.0 immunoSEQ assay was performed at survey level. Measured with immunoSEQ multiplex PCR; TCRdb has only the in-frame clones, and not every one. This table has 15,000 to 20,000 clones, approximately 90% appearing once. The data originate from a study of long-term antiretroviral therapy in people with HIV. The receptor was derived from a middle-aged woman with HIV. Sequencing used unsorted PBMCs, obtained 0.6 years after starting antiretroviral therapy. The chain links TRBV28 to TRBJ1-5; 7 bases line up with TRBD1. The DNA of the CDR3 is TGTGCCAGCACCACCCCAGGGGGGCCCGATCAGCCCCAGCATTTT. It is translated as CASTTPGGPDQPQHF.